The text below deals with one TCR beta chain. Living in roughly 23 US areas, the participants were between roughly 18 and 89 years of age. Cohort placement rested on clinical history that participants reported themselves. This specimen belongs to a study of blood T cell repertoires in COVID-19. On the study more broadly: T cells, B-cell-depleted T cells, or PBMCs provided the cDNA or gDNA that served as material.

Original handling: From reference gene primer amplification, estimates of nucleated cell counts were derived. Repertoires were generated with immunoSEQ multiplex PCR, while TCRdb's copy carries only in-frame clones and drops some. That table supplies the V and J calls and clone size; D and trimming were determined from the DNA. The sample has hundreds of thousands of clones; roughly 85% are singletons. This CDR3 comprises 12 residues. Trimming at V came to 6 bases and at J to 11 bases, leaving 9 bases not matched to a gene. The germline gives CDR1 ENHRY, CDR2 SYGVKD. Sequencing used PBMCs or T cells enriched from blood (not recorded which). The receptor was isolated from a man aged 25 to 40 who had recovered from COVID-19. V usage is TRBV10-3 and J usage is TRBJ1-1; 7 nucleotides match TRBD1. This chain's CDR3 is CAIRSTGVYAFF. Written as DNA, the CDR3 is TGTGCCATCAGGTCTACAGGGGTTTACGCTTTCTTT.